This T cell receptor (beta chain) was sequenced for a study of OX40 agonist ivuxolimab in advanced cancers. Overall study context: Patients received ivuxolimab, an intravenous treatment, every 2 weeks at 0.01 to 10 mg/kg.

Details on this clone: Its antigen is unknown.

Data came from immunoSEQ multiplex PCR; TCRdb stores just in-frame clones and leaves some out. Here the sample spans over 55,000 clones, around 90% being singletons. General observations from the study: In the expanded peripheral T cells, antigen specificity was never determined. Among patients with partial responses at 0.1-3.0 mg/kg, clonal expansion was among the lowest.

The V gene lost 1 base and the J gene lost 6 bases, with 20 bases spanning the gap. The V gene's germline CDR1 is MNHNS and CDR2 SASEGT. CDR3 length: 17 residues. The sequence was collected from an adult with an advanced solid tumor such as melanoma, head and neck, liver or kidney cancer. The sequencing used CD4+ or CD8+ T cells sorted from blood, collected in a trial of the OX40 agonist ivuxolimab. The V call is TRBV6-1, the J call TRBJ2-3; the D gene could be TRBD1 or TRBD2 (5 bases each). The CDR3 protein is CASSEGWLGETQDTQYF. The CDR3, as DNA: TGTGCCAGCAGTGAAGGGTGGCTGGGGGAAACCCAGGATACGCAGTATTTT.